What follows describes a single T cell receptor (beta chain). Its antigen is as yet unknown. Primed by a sample-barcoded 5' primer and a J-beta primer mix, a second PCR proceeded for roughly 7 to 12 cycles. Via MiXCR, TCRdb re-called the 5' RACE reads, giving one row per CDR3 protein. The data show around 1,500,000 distinct CDR3 sequences, under 30% seen once. CDR1 and CDR2 (germline): KGHSH, LQKENI. The CDR3 has 14 residues. After removal of 3 bases from V and 7 bases from J, the junction contained 9 bases not matched to a gene. The source of the sample is a study of blood T cells in healthy people across ages. Whole-study findings and limits: PBMCs went unsorted, and a conclusive naive versus antigen-experienced comparison was therefore prevented.

Researchers isolated at least 7 million PBMCs per sample. The chain couples TRBV18 to TRBJ2-7, with 7 bases fitting TRBD2. The material sequenced was blood. This sequence originates from a woman aged 30 to 39 in good health. The CDR3 DNA sequence: TGTGCCAGCTCACCGGAGAGCGGGGCCAATGAGCAGTACTTC. It translates to CASSPESGANEQYF.